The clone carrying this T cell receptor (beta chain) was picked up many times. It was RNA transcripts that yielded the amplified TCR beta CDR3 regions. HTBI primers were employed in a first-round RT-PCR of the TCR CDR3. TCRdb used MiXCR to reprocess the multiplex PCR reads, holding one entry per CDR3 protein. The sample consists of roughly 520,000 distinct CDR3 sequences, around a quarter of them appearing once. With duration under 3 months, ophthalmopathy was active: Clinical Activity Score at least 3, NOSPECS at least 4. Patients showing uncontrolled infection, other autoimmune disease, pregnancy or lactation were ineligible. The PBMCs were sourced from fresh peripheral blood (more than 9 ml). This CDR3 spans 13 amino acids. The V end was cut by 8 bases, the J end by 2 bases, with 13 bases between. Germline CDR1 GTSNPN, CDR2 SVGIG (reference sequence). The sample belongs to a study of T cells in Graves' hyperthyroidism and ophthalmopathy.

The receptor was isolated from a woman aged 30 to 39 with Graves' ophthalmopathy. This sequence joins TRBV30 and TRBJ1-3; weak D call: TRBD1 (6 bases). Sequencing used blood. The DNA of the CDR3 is TGTGCCGCCAACCGGGACACTGGAAACACCATATATTTT. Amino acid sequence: CAANRDTGNTIYF.